This TCR beta chain derives from a study of TIL therapy for anti-PD-1-resistant metastatic lung cancer. This sample's time point: pre-treatment sample, taken before nivolumab and TIL therapy. Enrollment ran from 2017 to January 2020. CDR3 length: 18 residues. CDR1 and CDR2 (germline): SNHLY, FYNNEI. Trimming removed 8 bases at V and 0 bases at J, with 24 bases between. The immunoSEQ assay was v3. The assay was immunoSEQ multiplex PCR, and TCRdb's table has in-frame clones only and misses some. This table holds about 21,000 clones, more than 65% found once. This sequence joins TRBV2 and TRBJ2-3, with D perhaps TRBD1 (6 bases). The source of this sequence is a person aged 25 to 80 with non-small cell lung cancer. This material consisted of blood, taken at baseline. The CDR3 bases are TGTGCCAGCGTGGTGGGACATCCACCAACTCTAAGCACAGATACGCAGTATTTT. It is translated as CASVVGHPPTLSTDTQYF.